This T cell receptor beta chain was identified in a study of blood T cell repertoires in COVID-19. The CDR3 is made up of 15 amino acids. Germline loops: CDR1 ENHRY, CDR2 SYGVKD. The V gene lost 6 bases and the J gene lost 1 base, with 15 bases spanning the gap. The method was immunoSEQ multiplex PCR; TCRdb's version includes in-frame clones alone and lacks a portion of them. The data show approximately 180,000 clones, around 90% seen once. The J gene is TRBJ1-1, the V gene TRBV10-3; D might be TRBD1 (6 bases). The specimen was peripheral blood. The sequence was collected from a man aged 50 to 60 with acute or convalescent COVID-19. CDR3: CAISPGQTGNTEAFF. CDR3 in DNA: TGTGCCATCAGCCCCGGACAGACTGGGAACACTGAAGCTTTCTTT.